The T cell receptor beta chain described here comes from a study of T cell clonotyping in hematopoietic cell transplantation. The time point denotes: recipient sample about 28 days before transplant, after cytoreduction. This clone appeared once. Profiled with immunoSEQ multiplex PCR; TCRdb holds only in-frame clones, not every one. The top ten hold approximately 1.7% of the sample, which has 26,000 or so clones, roughly 84% seen once. The CDR3 contains 16 residues. J lost 7 bases, V lost 1 base, and 10 bases had no gene match. Germline V CDR1 and CDR2: MGHRA, YSYEKL. The rearrangement joins TRBV4-1 to TRBJ2-1, with 7 bases fitting TRBD2. The source was peripheral blood mononuclear cells, collected before stem cell transplant. This clonotype was obtained from a man aged 35 to 55 with acute myeloid leukemia. Some clones in this sample may be carry-over from other donors' samples. The CDR3 spells CASSQVSGIGVNEQFF. The CDR3 nucleotides read TGCGCCAGCAGCCAAGTCAGCGGGATCGGGGTGAATGAGCAGTTCTTC.